This T cell receptor (beta chain) appears in the sequencing data of a study of T cell repertoires in cytomegalovirus infection. Study conclusions and caveats: Clonotypes of TCR beta that were HLA-C-restricted and CMV-specific dominated the ex vivo response.

In this sample, this clonotype turned up many times. Its antigen is unidentified. TCRdb reprocessed the reads with MiXCR, giving one entry per CDR3 protein. Of about 250,000 distinct CDR3 sequences in the sample, approximately 7% were seen once. Sequenced: PBMCs. This receptor was taken from a human donor in good health (CMV status not recorded). Some clones in this sample may be carry-over from other donors' samples.

The CDR3 reads CASSPGGDTEAFF. The CDR3 DNA is TGTGCCAGCAGCCCGGGAGGGGACACTGAAGCTTTCTTT. The chain couples TRBV7-2 to TRBJ1-1; maybe TRBD1 (5 bases). With 5 bases removed from V and 3 bases from J, the gap between germline ends came to 10 bases. This CDR3 spans 13 amino acids. Germline V CDR1 and CDR2: SGHTA, FQGNSA.